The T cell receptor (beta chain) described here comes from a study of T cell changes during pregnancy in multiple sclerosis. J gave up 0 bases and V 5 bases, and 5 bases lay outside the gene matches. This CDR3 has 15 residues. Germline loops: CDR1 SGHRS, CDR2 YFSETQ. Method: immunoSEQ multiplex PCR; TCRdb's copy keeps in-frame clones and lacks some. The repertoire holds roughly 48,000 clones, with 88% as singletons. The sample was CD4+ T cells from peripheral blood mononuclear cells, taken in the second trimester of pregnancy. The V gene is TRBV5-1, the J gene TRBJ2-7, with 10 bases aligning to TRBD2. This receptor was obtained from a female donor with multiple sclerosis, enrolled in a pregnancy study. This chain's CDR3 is CASRTSGLSSYEQYF. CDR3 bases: TGCGCCAGCAGGACTAGCGGGTTAAGCTCCTACGAGCAGTACTTC.